This T cell receptor (beta chain) stems from a study of Graves' ophthalmopathy and Graves' hyperthyroidism. This clonotype was seen repeatedly, ten times or more. The V gene lost 0 bases and the J gene lost 2 bases, with 8 bases spanning the gap. The CDR3 covers 14 residues. From germline, CDR1 is MDHEN and CDR2 SYDVKM. RNA transcripts yielded amplified TCR beta CDR3 regions. Investigators did first-round RT-PCR with HTBI primers, then second-round multiplex PCR. One entry per CDR3 protein results from TCRdb running MiXCR on the multiplex PCR reads. This table has about 390,000 distinct CDR3 sequences, about a sixth appearing once.

V usage is TRBV28 and J usage is TRBJ2-7, with D tentatively TRBD2 (6 bases). The sample consisted of peripheral blood. The sequence derives from an adult woman with stable Graves' hyperthyroidism. CDR3: CASSLWGLTYEQYF. CDR3 bases: TGTGCCAGCAGTTTATGGGGACTCACCTACGAGCAGTACTTC. The variable domain in full, completed from reference TRBV28 and TRBJ2-7, reads DVKVTQSSRYLVKRTGEKVFLECVQDMDHENMFWYRQDPGLGLRLIYFSYDVKMKEKGDIPEGYSVSREKKERFSLILESASTNQTSMYLCASSLWGLTYEQYFGPGTRLTVT.